This T cell receptor beta chain came from a study of response to subunit inactivated influenza vaccine. The CDR3 totals 15 residues. Germline V gene lookup returns CDR1 SGHTA and CDR2 FQGNSA. The ends lost 1 base at V and 7 bases at J; junction bases unmatched: 4. TCRdb passed the RT-PCR reads through MiXCR, listing each CDR3 protein once. The top ten clones hold 12% of a sample with around 500,000 distinct CDR3 sequences, approximately 9.9% of them seen once. In this sample, this clonotype turned up many times. No antigen is known for it. Study results and limitations: The authors proposed limited new T cell recruitment per seasonal influenza vaccination.

The TCR sequence derives from a man in his fifties or sixties who received an inactivated influenza vaccine. The J gene is TRBJ2-3, the V gene TRBV7-2; 11 nucleotides align to TRBD2. The sample was PBMCs from blood, taken roughly 48 days after vaccination. For the CDR3, the DNA is TGTGCCAGCAGCTTAGGGCTAGCGGGGGGTAATACGCAGTATTTT. Its protein product is CASSLGLAGGNTQYF. Combining the CDR3 with reference TRBV7-2 and TRBJ2-3 gives the whole variable domain GAGVSQSPSNKVTEKGKDVELRCDPISGHTALYWYRQSLGQGLEFLIYFQGNSAPDKSGLPSDRFSAERTGGSVSTLTIQRTQQEDSAVYLCASSLGLAGGNTQYFGPGTRLTVL.